This passage covers 20 T cell receptor beta chains from one sample sequenced in a study of CD8 T cells in ankylosing spondylitis. TCRdb independently ran MiXCR on the 5' RACE reads; one entry per CDR3 protein. Counted here are 250,000 to 400,000 distinct CDR3 sequences, 11% occurring once; the ten biggest clones make up roughly a tenth. The sequenced sample consisted of blood, either unsorted or a sorted T cell fraction (not recorded which). The receptors stem from a female donor with ankylosing spondylitis or in good health (not recorded which).

This clonotype was seen many times. This chain uses TRBV2 with TRBJ2-1; 12 nucleotides align to TRBD2. Germline V gene data show CDR1 as SNHLY and CDR2 as FYNNEI. The CDR3 consists of 14 residues. Trimming at V came to 6 bases and at J to 6 bases, leaving 3 bases not matched to a gene. CDR3 DNA sequence: TGTGCCAGCAGAAGACTAGCGGGGGCCAATGAGCAGTTCTTC. It yields the protein CASRRLAGANEQFF. The variable domain in full, with the rest retrieved from reference TRBV2 and TRBJ2-1, is EPEVTQTPSHQVTQMGQEVILRCVPISNHLYFYWYRQILGQKVEFLVSFYNNEISEKSEIFDDQFSVERPDGSNFTLKIRSTKLEDSAMYFCASRRLAGANEQFFGPGTRLTVL.

This clonotype was seen a handful of times. The chain carries TRBV20-1 and TRBJ2-3; D unresolved. CDR1 DFQATT and CDR2 SNEGSKA come from the germline V gene (reference sequence). V was cut by 0 bases and J by 0 bases, with 13 bases left in between. The CDR3 loop spans 16 amino acids. In DNA, the CDR3 is TGCAGTGCTAGAGATCGGAAGAGACCTAGCACAGATACGCAGTATTTT. Its protein product is CSARDRKRPSTDTQYF.

In this sample, this clonotype turned up many times. The J gene is TRBJ2-1, the V gene TRBV5-1; TRBD2 agrees at 10 bases. Germline CDR1 reads SGHRS; CDR2 reads YFSETQ. The V segment lost 5 bases and the J segment 2 bases; nucleotides outside the gene matches: 7. The CDR3 is 16 residues long. The chain's CDR3 is CASRLAGMNTYNEQFF. CDR3 coding DNA: TGCGCCAGCAGACTAGCGGGGATGAACACCTACAATGAGCAGTTCTTC.

The sample holds a few counts of this clonotype. The rearrangement joins TRBV3-1 to TRBJ2-7; TRBD2 matches at 8 bases. Germline V CDR1 and CDR2: LGHDT, YNNKEL (reference sequence). The CDR3 is made up of 14 amino acids. Germline trimming cut 2 bases from V and 1 base from J; bases unmatched to any gene: 1. The CDR3 spells CASSQSGGSYEQYF. Written as DNA, the CDR3 is TGTGCCAGCAGCCAAAGCGGGGGTTCCTACGAGCAGTACTTC.

The rearrangement joins TRBV12-3 or TRBV12-4 to TRBJ1-2; TRBD1 aligns across 9 bases. V gave up 5 bases and J gave up 8 bases; unmatched junction bases: 18. The CDR3 extends over 17 amino acids. CDR3 nucleotides: TGTGCCAGCAGTGCAAGGACAGGGGCTTTTTCGTCCGTCGGCTACACCTTC. It specifies CASSARTGAFSSVGYTF.

The sample holds many counts of this clonotype. The chain is built from TRBV5-1 and TRBJ2-1; 12 nucleotides match TRBD2. CDR1 is SGHRS and CDR2 is YFSETQ in the germline V gene. CDR3 length: 14 residues. J gave up 6 bases and V 7 bases, and 5 bases lay outside the gene matches. As DNA, the CDR3 is TGCGCCAGCCGTCTAGCGGGAGGGCTCAATGAGCAGTTCTTC. It is translated as CASRLAGGLNEQFF.

The table lists this clonotype with many counts. The rearrangement uses TRBV5-1 and TRBJ2-5; TRBD1 matches 7 bases. The V gene end was trimmed by 0 bases and the J gene end by 2 bases; junction bases not matched to a gene: 4. Per germline, CDR1 SGHRS and CDR2 YFSETQ. This CDR3 is 15 amino acids long. In DNA form, the CDR3 reads TGCGCCAGCAGCTTGGGCGGACAGGCGCAAGAGACCCAGTACTTC. Its protein is CASSLGGQAQETQYF.

The sample holds many counts of this clonotype. This rearrangement joins TRBV5-1 to TRBJ2-7, with D possibly matching TRBD1 (6 bases). The length of the CDR3 is 14 residues. Germline V gene lookup returns CDR1 SGHRS and CDR2 YFSETQ. V lost 4 bases and J lost 7, with 18 bases in between. DNA of the CDR3: TGCGCCAGCAGCCTTAACCTCCAGGGGCTTGAGCAGTACTTC. This sequence encodes CASSLNLQGLEQYF.

This clonotype was counted only a few times. This chain uses TRBV10-3 with TRBJ2-2; D may be TRBD1 (5 bases). The CDR3 is 13 residues long. V was clipped by 4 bases and J by 5 bases, with 8 bases between them. The germline V gene encodes CDR1 ENHRY and CDR2 SYGVKD. CDR3 nucleotide sequence: TGTGCCATCAGTGTGGCAGGGACCGGGGAGCTGTTTTTT. Amino acids: CAISVAGTGELFF.

This clonotype was seen ten or more times. This rearrangement joins TRBV20-1 to TRBJ2-1; weak D call: TRBD2 (5 bases). CDR3 length: 11 residues. V lost 3 bases to trimming and J lost 9 bases, with 9 bases between them. Germline V gene data show CDR1 as DFQATT and CDR2 as SNEGSKA (reference sequence). CDR3 region: CSASSVSEQFF. The CDR3, as DNA: TGCAGTGCTAGTAGCGTTTCTGAGCAGTTCTTC.

The table lists this clonotype with many counts. The V and J genes are TRBV4-1 and TRBJ2-1; possible D gene TRBD2, 6 bases. CDR1 and CDR2 from the germline V gene are MGHRA and YSYEKL. With 0 bases removed from V and 7 bases from J, the gap between germline ends came to 10 bases. The CDR3 length is 14 residues. The DNA for the CDR3 is TGCGCCAGCAGCCAAGATTCGGAGGGGAATGAGCAGTTCTTC. Protein: CASSQDSEGNEQFF.

This clonotype was observed many times. This chain links TRBV5-5 with TRBJ2-4, with 9 bases matching TRBD1. The CDR3 totals 14 residues. Germline CDR1 is SGHKS and CDR2 is YYEKEE (reference sequence). V gave up 3 bases and J gave up 6 bases; unmatched junction bases: 4. CDR3 loop: CASSWGQGLNIQYF. For the CDR3, the DNA is TGTGCCAGCAGCTGGGGACAGGGATTAAACATTCAGTACTTC.

This clonotype was seen ten or more times. The genes are TRBV12-3 or TRBV12-4 and TRBJ2-7, with 10 bases lining up with TRBD2. The CDR3 consists of 15 residues. With 4 bases clipped from V and 3 bases from J, the junction kept 6 bases outside the gene matches. In DNA, the CDR3 is TGTGCCAGCAGTTCCTTTGGACTAGCGGACTACGAGCAGTACTTC. Its protein is CASSSFGLADYEQYF.

This clonotype was found a few times. V is TRBV11-2 and J is TRBJ2-1, with 7 bases that match TRBD2. The CDR3 has 16 residues. V dropped 1 base and J dropped 9; count of bases not matched to a gene: 12. Per the germline V gene, CDR1 is SGHAT and CDR2 is FQNNGV. The CDR3 loop is CASSLAASGWGGEQFF. In DNA, the CDR3 is TGTGCCAGCAGCTTAGCTGCCAGCGGGTGGGGGGGTGAGCAGTTCTTC.

This chain links TRBV5-1 with TRBJ2-3, with 14 positions matching TRBD2. The J segment lost 0 bases and the V segment lost 3 bases, leaving 6 bases of the junction unmatched. This CDR3 spans 18 amino acids. Per the germline V gene, CDR1 is SGHRS and CDR2 is YFSETQ. CDR3 DNA: TGCGCCAGCAGCTCCCCGGGACTAGCGGGGGCGAGCACAGATACGCAGTATTTT. Its translation is CASSSPGLAGASTDTQYF.

This clonotype has at least ten counts. The rearrangement links TRBV12-3 or TRBV12-4 to TRBJ1-2; D perhaps matches TRBD1 (6 bases). The V end lost 5 bases, the J end lost 6 bases, and 10 bases lay between the germline ends. The CDR3 is made up of 12 amino acids. The DNA for the CDR3 is TGTGCCAGCAGTCCCCAGGGGCATGGCTACACCTTC. Translated: CASSPQGHGYTF.

The chain employs TRBV5-1 and TRBJ2-3; TRBD2 is a possible D gene (6 bases). Germline-derived CDR1 and CDR2 are SGHRS and YFSETQ. V lost 0 bases, J lost 8 bases, and 16 bases lay in between. The CDR3 runs to 15 residues. CDR3 DNA: TGCGCCAGCAGCTTGGAGGGACTGGGAACGGGTACGCAGTATTTT. It translates to CASSLEGLGTGTQYF. Full variable domain (outside the CDR3, taken from reference TRBV5-1 and TRBJ2-3): KAGVTQTPRYLIKTRGQQVTLSCSPISGHRSVSWYQQTPGQGLQFLFEYFSETQRNKGNFPGRFSGRQFSNSRSEMNVSTLELGDSALYLCASSLEGLGTGTQYFGPGTRLTVL.

This clonotype was observed many times. The chain couples TRBV12-3 or TRBV12-4 to TRBJ2-7; D possibly corresponds to TRBD1 (5 bases). CDR3 length equals 14 residues. The V end lost 6 bases, the J end lost 6 bases, and 18 bases lay between the germline ends. The CDR3 here is CASRMLGPSGEQYF. For the CDR3, the DNA is TGTGCCAGCAGAATGCTGGGGCCTTCGGGCGAGCAGTACTTC.

This clonotype came up many times. The genes are TRBV5-1 and TRBJ1-2; the match to TRBD1 covers 8 bases. The CDR3 totals 16 residues. V shed 4 bases and J 4 bases; nucleotides not matched to a gene: 12. Germline CDR1 SGHRS, CDR2 YFSETQ. CDR3 sequence (DNA): TGCGCCAGCAGCGTATCCGATGCAGGGGGCGGCTATGGCTACACCTTC. This translates into CASSVSDAGGGYGYTF.

As for this clonotype: A read error is possible here, since a much larger clone lies one base away. The DNA is omitted, as the CDR3 cannot be located on it reliably, and the CDR3 follows TCRdb's listing. The chain carries TRBV7-9 and TRBJ1-1; no check of the table's D call, TRBD1, against the DNA was made. From its first to its last residue, the CDR3 has 12 amino acids. CDR1 and CDR2 (germline): SEHNR, FQNEAQ (reference sequence). The CDR3 is CASSSWGLGASF.